One sample yielded the 3 T cell receptor beta chains listed below, sequenced in a study of CD8+ T cells in alopecia areata. As to treatment: oral pan-JAK inhibitor, 5-10 mg twice daily. Reverse transcribed after extraction, RNA yielded cDNA as the sequencing template. Produced via immunoSEQ multiplex PCR; TCRdb's table is partial and in-frame only. The sample yields approximately 190,000 clones, 58% seen once. The sample here was CD4+ T cells sorted from blood, taken at week 24, from a patient treated with tofacitinib. The receptors were sampled from a human donor with alopecia areata.

This clone was found a few times. This chain links TRBV27 with TRBJ2-3; D unclear. In germline, CDR1 is MNHEY, CDR2 SMNVEV (reference sequence). The CDR3 extends over 15 amino acids. Trimming removed 7 bases from V and 0 bases from J, with 14 bases in between. The CDR3 loop reads CASKGFTPSTDTQYF. CDR3 DNA sequence: TGTGCCAGCAAAGGGTTTACACCTAGCACAGATACGCAGTATTTT.

The rearrangement links TRBV19 to TRBJ1-2, with D perhaps matching TRBD1 (6 bases). CDR1 and CDR2 from the germline V gene are LNHDA and SQIVND (reference sequence). V lost 6 bases and J lost 4, with 18 bases in between. The CDR3 loop spans 15 amino acids. As DNA, the CDR3 is TGTGCCAGTAGGCGGGCAGGGGAAGGCAGCTATGGCTACACCTTC. Protein sequence: CASRRAGEGSYGYTF.

The chain combines TRBV7-6 with TRBJ2-1, with D perhaps TRBD2 (5 bases). Between the trimmed V and J ends, which lost 4 bases and 3 bases, there was a span of 13 bases. CDR3 size: 15 residues. From germline, CDR1 is SGHVS and CDR2 FNYEAQ. CDR3 region: CASSSPTGSYNEQFF. CDR3 in DNA: TGTGCCAGCAGCTCACCTACGGGGAGCTACAATGAGCAGTTCTTC. Complete variable domain (other parts from reference TRBV7-6 and TRBJ2-1): GAGVSQSPRYKVTKRGQDVALRCDPISGHVSLYWYRQALGQGPEFLTYFNYEAQQDKSGLPNDRFSAERPEGSISTLTIQRTEQRDSAMYRCASSSPTGSYNEQFFGPGTRLTVL.